This T cell receptor (beta chain) emerged from a study of cytomegalovirus exposure and HLA in healthy donors. For the study at large: Early on, a data release was issued that held approximately 78 million unique TCRs from HLA-typed donors. Study findings and constraints: In a later analysis, common viral pathogens appeared linked to several of the most significant clusters. A list of 150 or so TCR beta chains associated with cytomegalovirus was given. CMV serostatus was the sole immune exposure information available.

In the PCR, 60 Vbeta and 13 Jbeta primers were used. The table came from immunoSEQ multiplex PCR; TCRdb's copy has only in-frame clones and leaves some out. The sample lists 90,000 to 150,000 clones, around 81% seen once, with 2.2% in the top ten. Germline CDR1 SGHTA, CDR2 FQGNSA. CDR3 size: 18 residues. After removal of 1 base from V and 0 bases from J, the junction contained 4 bases not matched to a gene. With regard to this clone: The antigen is undetermined.

This clonotype was sampled from a woman between 35 and 50 years old in good health and CMV-seronegative. This chain joins TRBV7-2 and TRBJ2-6; TRBD1 aligns across 9 bases. Sequenced sample: PBMCs. The chain's CDR3 is CASSLGGTGHSGANVLTF. CDR3 nucleotide sequence: TGTGCCAGCAGCTTAGGTGGGACAGGGCACTCTGGGGCCAACGTCCTGACTTTC.